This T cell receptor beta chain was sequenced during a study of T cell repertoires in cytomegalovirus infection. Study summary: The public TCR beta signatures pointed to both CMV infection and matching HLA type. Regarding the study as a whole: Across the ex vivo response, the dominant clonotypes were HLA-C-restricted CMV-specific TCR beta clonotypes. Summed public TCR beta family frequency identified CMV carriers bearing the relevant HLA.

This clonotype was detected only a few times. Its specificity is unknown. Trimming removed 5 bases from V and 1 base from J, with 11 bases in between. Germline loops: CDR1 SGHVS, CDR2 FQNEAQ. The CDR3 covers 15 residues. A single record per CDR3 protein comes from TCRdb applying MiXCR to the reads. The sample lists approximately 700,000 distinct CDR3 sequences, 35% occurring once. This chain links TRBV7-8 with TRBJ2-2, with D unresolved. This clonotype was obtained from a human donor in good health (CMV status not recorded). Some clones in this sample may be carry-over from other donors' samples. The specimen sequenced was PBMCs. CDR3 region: CASSIIVGNTGELFF. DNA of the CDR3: TGTGCCAGCAGCATAATAGTGGGGAACACCGGGGAGCTGTTTTTT.